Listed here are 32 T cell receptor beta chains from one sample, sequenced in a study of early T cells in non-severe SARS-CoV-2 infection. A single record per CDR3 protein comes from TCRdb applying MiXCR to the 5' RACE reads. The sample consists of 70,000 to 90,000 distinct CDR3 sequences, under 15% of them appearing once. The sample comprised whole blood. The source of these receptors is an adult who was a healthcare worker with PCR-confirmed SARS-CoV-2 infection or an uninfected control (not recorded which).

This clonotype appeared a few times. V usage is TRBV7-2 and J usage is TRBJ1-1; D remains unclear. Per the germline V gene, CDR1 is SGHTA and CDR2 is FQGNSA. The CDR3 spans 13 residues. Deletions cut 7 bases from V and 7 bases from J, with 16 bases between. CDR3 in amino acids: CASIDGPYREAFF. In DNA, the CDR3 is TGTGCCAGCATCGACGGACCGTACCGTGAAGCTTTCTTT.

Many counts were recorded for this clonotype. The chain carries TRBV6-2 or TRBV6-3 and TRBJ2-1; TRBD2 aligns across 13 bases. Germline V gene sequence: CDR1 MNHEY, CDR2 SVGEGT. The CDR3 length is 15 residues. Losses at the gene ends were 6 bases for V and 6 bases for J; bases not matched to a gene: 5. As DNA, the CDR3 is TGTGCCAGCAGCCCACTAGCGGGAGGGATCAATGAGCAGTTCTTC. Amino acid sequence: CASSPLAGGINEQFF.

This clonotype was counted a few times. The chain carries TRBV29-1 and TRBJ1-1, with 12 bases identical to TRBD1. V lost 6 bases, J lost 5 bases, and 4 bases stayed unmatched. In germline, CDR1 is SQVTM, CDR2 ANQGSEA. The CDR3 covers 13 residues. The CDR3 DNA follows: TGCAGCGTGCGGGGACAGGGGGCAACTGAAGCTTTCTTT. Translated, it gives CSVRGQGATEAFF.

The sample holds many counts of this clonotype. The CDR3 sequence: CASSYTRQGVAFF. CDR3 bases: TGTGCCAGCAGTTACACCCGACAGGGGGTAGCTTTCTTT. The chain joins TRBV6-5 to TRBJ1-1; 9 nucleotides agree with TRBD1. There are 13 residues in the CDR3. The germline gives CDR1 MNHEY, CDR2 SVGAGI. The J segment lost 10 bases and the V segment lost 2 bases, leaving 5 bases of the junction unmatched.

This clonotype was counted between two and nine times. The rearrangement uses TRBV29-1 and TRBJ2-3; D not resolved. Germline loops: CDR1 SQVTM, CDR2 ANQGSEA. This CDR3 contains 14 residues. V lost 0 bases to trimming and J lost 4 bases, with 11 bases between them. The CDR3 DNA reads TGCAGCGTTGAAGATCCGTCACTTTCAGATACGCAGTATTTT. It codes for CSVEDPSLSDTQYF.

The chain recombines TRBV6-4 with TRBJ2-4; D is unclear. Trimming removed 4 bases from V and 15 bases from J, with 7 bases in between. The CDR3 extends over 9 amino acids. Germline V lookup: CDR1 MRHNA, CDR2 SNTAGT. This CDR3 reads CASSVPRYF. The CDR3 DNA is TGTGCCAGCAGTGTGCCGCGGTACTTC.

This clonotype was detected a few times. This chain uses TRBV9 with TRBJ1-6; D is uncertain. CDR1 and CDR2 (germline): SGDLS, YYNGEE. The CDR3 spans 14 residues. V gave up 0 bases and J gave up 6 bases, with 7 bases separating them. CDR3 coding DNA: TGTGCCAGCAGCGTAGGAGTGATTAATTCACCCCTCCACTTT. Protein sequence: CASSVGVINSPLHF.

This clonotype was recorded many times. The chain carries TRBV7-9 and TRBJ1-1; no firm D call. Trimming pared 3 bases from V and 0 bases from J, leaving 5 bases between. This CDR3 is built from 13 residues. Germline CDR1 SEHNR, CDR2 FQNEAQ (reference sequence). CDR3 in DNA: TGTGCCAGCAGCTTCCTTATGAACACTGAAGCTTTCTTT. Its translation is CASSFLMNTEAFF.

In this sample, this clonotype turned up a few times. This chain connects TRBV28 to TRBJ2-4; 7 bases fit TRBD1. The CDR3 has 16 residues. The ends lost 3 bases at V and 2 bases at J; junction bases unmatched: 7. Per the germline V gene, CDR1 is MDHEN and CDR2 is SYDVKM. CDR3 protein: CASSFYQGQTKNIQYF. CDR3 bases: TGTGCCAGCAGTTTTTATCAGGGACAGACCAAAAACATTCAGTACTTC.

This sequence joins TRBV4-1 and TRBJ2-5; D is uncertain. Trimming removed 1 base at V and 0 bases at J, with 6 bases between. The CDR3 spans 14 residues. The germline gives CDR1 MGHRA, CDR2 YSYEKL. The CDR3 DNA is TGCGCCAGCAGCCAAGGGGGATACCAAGAGACCCAGTACTTC. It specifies CASSQGGYQETQYF.

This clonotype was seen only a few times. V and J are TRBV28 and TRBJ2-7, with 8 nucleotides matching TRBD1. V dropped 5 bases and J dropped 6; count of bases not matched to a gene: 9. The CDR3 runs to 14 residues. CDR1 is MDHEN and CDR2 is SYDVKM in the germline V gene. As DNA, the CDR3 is TGTGCCAGCAGTCTTGGGGACAGGCGGATCGAGCAGTACTTC. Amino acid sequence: CASSLGDRRIEQYF.

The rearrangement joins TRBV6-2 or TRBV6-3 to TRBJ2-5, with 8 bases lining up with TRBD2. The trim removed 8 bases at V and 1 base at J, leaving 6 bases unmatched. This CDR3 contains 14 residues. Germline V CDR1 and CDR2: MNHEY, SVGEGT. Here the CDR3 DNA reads TGTGCCAGCTCAGTTAGCGGGACCCAAGAGACCCAGTACTTC. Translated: CASSVSGTQETQYF.

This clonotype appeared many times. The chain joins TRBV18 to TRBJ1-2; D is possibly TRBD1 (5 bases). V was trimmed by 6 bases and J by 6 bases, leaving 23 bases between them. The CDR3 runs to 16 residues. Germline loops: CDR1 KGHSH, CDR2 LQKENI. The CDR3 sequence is CASSLLQGRVGNGYTF. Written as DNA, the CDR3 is TGTGCCAGCTCCCTGCTTCAGGGACGCGTCGGAAATGGCTACACCTTC.

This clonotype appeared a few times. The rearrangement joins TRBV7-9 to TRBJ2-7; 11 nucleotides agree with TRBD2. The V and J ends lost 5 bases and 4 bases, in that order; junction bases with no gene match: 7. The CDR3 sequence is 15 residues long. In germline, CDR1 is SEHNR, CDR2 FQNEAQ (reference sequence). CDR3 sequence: CASSPMTSGTYEQYF. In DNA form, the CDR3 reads TGTGCCAGCAGCCCTATGACTAGCGGGACTTACGAGCAGTACTTC.

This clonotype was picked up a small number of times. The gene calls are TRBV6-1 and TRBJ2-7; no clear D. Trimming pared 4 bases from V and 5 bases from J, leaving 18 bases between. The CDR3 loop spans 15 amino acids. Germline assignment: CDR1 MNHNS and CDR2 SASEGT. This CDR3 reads CASSVSIPQVDEQYF. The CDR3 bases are TGTGCCAGCAGTGTGTCTATTCCCCAGGTAGACGAGCAGTACTTC.

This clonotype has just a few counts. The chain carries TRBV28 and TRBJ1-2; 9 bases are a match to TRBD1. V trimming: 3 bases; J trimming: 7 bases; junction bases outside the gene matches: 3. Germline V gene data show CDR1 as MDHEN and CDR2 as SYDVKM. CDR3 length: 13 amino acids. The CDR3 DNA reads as TGTGCCAGCAGTTTTTGGGACAGGGTTGGCTACACCTTC. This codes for CASSFWDRVGYTF.

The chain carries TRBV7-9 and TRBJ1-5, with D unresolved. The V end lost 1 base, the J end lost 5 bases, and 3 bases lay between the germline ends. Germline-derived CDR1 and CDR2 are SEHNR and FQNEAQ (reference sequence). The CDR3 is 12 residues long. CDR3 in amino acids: CASSLEDQPQHF. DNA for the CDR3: TGTGCCAGCAGCTTAGAGGATCAGCCCCAGCATTTT.

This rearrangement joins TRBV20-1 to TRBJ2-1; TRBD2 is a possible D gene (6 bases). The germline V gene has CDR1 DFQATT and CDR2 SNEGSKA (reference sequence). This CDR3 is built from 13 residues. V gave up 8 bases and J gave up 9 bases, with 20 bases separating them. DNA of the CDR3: TGCAGTATGACTAGGGACCCCGCTGTTGAGCAGTTCTTC. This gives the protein CSMTRDPAVEQFF.

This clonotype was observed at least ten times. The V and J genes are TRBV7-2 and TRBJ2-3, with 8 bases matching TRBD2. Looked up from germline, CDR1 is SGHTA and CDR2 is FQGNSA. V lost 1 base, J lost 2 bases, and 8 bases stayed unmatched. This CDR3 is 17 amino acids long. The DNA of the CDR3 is TGTGCCAGCAGCTTAGTCAGGGAAGCGGGAGCCACAGATACGCAGTATTTT. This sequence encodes CASSLVREAGATDTQYF.

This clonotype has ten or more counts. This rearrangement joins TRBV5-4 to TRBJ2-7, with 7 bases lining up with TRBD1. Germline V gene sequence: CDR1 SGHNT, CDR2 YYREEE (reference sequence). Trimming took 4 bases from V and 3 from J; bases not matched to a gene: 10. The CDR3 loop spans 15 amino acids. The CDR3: CASSDPGQQGYEQYF. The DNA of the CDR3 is TGTGCCAGCAGCGATCCGGGACAGCAAGGCTACGAGCAGTACTTC.

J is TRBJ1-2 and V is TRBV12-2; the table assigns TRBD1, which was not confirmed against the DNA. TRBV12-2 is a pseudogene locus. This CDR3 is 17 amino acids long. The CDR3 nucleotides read TGTGCAAGTCCTCCGACCCCGCACAGGGGGCGCGTCCCTGGCTACACCTTC. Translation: CASPPTPHRGRVPGYTF.

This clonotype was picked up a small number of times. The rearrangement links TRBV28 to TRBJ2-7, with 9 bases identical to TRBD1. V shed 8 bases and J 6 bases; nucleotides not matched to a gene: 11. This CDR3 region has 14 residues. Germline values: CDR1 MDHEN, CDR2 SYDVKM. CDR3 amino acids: CASCPGQGFLEQYF. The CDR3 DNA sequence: TGTGCCAGCTGTCCGGGACAGGGTTTTCTCGAGCAGTACTTC.

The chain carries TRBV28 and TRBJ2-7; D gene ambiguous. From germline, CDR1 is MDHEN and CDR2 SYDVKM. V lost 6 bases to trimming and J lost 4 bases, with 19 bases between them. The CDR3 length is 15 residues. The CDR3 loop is CASSPRANDPYEQYF. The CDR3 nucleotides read TGTGCCAGCAGCCCGCGAGCCAACGACCCTTACGAGCAGTACTTC.

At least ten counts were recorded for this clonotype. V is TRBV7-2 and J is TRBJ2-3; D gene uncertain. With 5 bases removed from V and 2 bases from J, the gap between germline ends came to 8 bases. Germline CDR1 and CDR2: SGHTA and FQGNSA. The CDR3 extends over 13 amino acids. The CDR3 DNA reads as TGTGCCAGCAGCCCCCTAAACACAGATACGCAGTATTTT. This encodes CASSPLNTDTQYF.

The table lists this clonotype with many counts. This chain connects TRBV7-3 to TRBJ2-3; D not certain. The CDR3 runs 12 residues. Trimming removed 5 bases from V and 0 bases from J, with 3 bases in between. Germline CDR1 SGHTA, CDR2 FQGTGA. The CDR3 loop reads CASSQSTDTQYF. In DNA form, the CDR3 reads TGTGCCAGCAGCCAGAGCACAGATACGCAGTATTTT.

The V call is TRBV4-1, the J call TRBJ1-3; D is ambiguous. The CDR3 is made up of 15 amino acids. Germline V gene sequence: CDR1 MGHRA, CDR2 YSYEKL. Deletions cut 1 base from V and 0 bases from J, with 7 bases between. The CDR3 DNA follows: TGCGCCAGCAGCCAAGGACTCCTCTCTGGAAACACCATATATTTT. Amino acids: CASSQGLLSGNTIYF.

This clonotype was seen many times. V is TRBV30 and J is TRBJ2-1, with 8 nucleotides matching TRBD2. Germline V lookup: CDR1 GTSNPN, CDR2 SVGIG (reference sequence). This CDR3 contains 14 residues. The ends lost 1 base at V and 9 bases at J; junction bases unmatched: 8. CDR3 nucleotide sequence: TGTGCCTGGAGTGCAGGACTAGCCGGTGGTGAGCAGTTCTTC. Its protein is CAWSAGLAGGEQFF.

CDR3 in DNA: TGTGCCAGCAGCCCTCTAGGGGGCCAAGAGACCCAGTACTTC. This gives the protein CASSPLGGQETQYF. This chain uses TRBV7-9 with TRBJ2-5, with D perhaps matching TRBD1 (6 bases). The germline CDR1 and CDR2 sequences are SEHNR and FQNEAQ (reference sequence). CDR3 length: 14 amino acids. Trimming stripped 5 bases from V and 1 base from J, with 11 bases between.

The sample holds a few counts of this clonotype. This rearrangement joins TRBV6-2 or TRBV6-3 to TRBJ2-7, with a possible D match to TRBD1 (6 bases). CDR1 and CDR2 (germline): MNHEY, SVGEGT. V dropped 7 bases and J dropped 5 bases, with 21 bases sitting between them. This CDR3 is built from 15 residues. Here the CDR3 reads CASTPTTGFADEQYF. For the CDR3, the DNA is TGTGCCAGCACCCCGACCACAGGGTTTGCGGACGAGCAGTACTTC.

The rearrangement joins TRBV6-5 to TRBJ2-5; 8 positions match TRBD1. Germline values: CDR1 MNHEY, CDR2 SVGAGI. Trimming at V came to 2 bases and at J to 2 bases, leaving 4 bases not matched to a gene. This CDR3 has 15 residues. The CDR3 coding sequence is TGTGCCAGCAGTTACACTCAGGGGGCACAAGAGACCCAGTACTTC. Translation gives CASSYTQGAQETQYF.

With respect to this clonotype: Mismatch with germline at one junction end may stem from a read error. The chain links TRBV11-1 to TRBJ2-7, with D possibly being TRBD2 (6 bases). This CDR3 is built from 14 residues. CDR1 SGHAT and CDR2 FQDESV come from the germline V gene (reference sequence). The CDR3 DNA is TGTGCCAACAGCTTAGACTTCGGGGGCTACGAGCAGTACTTC. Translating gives CANSLDFGGYEQYF.

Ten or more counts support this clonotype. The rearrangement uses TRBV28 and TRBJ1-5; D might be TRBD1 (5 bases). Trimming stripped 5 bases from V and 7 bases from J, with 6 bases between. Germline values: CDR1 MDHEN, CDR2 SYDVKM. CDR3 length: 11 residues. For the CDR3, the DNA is TGTGCCAGCAGTCCAGGGCAGCCCCAGCATTTT. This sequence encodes CASSPGQPQHF.